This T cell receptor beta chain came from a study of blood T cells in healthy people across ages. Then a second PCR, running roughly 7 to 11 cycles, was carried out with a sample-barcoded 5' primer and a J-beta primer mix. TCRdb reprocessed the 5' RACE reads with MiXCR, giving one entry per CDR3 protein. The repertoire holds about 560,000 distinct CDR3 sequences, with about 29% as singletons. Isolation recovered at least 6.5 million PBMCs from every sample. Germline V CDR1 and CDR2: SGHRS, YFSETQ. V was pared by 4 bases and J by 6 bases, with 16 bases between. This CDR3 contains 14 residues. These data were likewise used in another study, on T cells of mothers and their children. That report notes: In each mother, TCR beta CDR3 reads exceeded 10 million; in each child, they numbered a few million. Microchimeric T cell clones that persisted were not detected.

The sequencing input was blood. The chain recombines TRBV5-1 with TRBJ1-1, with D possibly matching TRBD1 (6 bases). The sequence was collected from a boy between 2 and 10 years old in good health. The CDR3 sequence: CASSPNRENSEAFF. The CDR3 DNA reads TGCGCCAGCAGCCCGAACAGGGAAAACTCTGAAGCTTTCTTT.